What follows are 14 T cell receptor beta chains derived from one specimen sequenced in a study of T-cell reconstitution after alpha-beta-depleted transplantation in children. Unique molecular identifiers tagged the TCRbeta library. TCRdb redid the calling of the PCR reads with MiXCR, one entry per CDR3 protein. In the table there are about 980,000 distinct CDR3 sequences, 25% to 35% of which are singletons. The sample here was PBMCs, mostly from graft donor cells, taken 360 days after TCRalphabeta/CD19-depleted stem cell transplant. All receptors derive from a boy in the first two years of life who had a stem cell transplant for SCID, so the T cells may come from the graft donor.

V gene TRBV5-1 combines with J gene TRBJ2-3, with D tentatively TRBD1 (6 bases). There are 15 residues in the CDR3. The germline V and J ends were trimmed by 3 bases and 0 bases, with 11 bases remaining between them. Per germline, CDR1 SGHRS and CDR2 YFSETQ. CDR3 sequence (DNA): TGCGCCAGCAGCTCAGGGGTGCCCAGCACAGATACGCAGTATTTT. Translated: CASSSGVPSTDTQYF.

The V and J genes are TRBV28 and TRBJ1-2; D ambiguous. The germline gives CDR1 MDHEN, CDR2 SYDVKM. Trimming cost V 6 bases and J 8 bases, with 13 bases left between them. The length of the CDR3 is 12 residues. CDR3 sequence reads: CASSPDTRGYTF. In DNA, the CDR3 is TGTGCCAGCAGCCCAGACACTAGGGGCTACACCTTC.

This chain links TRBV6-5 with TRBJ2-1; D may match TRBD1 or TRBD2 (7 bases each). The V end lost 7 bases, the J end lost 10 bases, and 20 bases lay between the germline ends. Germline V gene data show CDR1 as MNHEY and CDR2 as SVGAGI. There are 14 residues in the CDR3. The CDR3 loop reads CASIKGLGGGEQFF. CDR3 nucleotide sequence: TGTGCCAGCATTAAAGGACTAGGGGGCGGCGAGCAGTTCTTC.

This clonotype was detected a few times. This chain joins TRBV6-5 and TRBJ2-7; no definite D call. The CDR3 is made up of 14 amino acids. Trimming pared 2 bases from V and 3 bases from J, leaving 11 bases between. Germline CDR1 is MNHEY and CDR2 is SVGAGI. The CDR3 is CASSYRPGGYEQYF. The CDR3 nucleotides read TGTGCCAGCAGTTACAGGCCGGGCGGCTACGAGCAGTACTTC.

The chain couples TRBV7-2 to TRBJ2-1, with D possibly matching TRBD2 (5 bases). Germline assignment: CDR1 SGHTA and CDR2 FQGNSA. The CDR3 runs 15 residues. V was cut by 5 bases and J by 6 bases, with 17 bases left in between. In DNA form, the CDR3 reads TGTGCCAGCAGCAAACTAGTACCCGAGTTCAATGAGCAGTTCTTC. This translates into CASSKLVPEFNEQFF.

This clonotype appeared a few times. The genes are TRBV4-3 and TRBJ2-7, with D tentatively TRBD1 or TRBD2 (5 bases each). V was trimmed by 1 base and J by 1 base, leaving 8 bases between them. CDR3 length equals 14 residues. Germline V gene lookup returns CDR1 LGHNA and CDR2 YSLEER. Here the CDR3 DNA reads TGCGCCAGCAGCCAAGGACAGCGGTCCTACGAGCAGTACTTC. Protein product: CASSQGQRSYEQYF.

The chain uses TRBV5-6 and TRBJ2-2, with D possibly matching TRBD2 (6 bases). V lost 4 bases, J lost 1 base, and 14 bases lay in between. The CDR3 runs to 16 residues. Germline CDR1 and CDR2: SGHDT and YYEEEE. The CDR3 DNA reads as TGTGCCAGCAGCCTGACGTGGGGACTGAACACCGGGGAGCTGTTTTTT. Protein: CASSLTWGLNTGELFF.

This clonotype showed up just a few times. V is TRBV6-1 and J is TRBJ2-7; the match to TRBD1 covers 10 bases. The CDR3 extends over 17 amino acids. CDR1 MNHNS and CDR2 SASEGT come from the germline V gene. The J segment lost 0 bases and the V segment lost 8 bases, leaving 13 bases of the junction unmatched. The CDR3 sequence is CASLSFSGQGFSYEQYF. DNA for the CDR3: TGTGCCAGCCTTTCTTTTTCGGGACAGGGGTTCTCCTACGAGCAGTACTTC.

The chain recombines TRBV6-5 with TRBJ1-1; 8 bases line up with TRBD1. The germline V gene encodes CDR1 MNHEY and CDR2 SVGAGI. This CDR3 has 15 residues. Germline trimming cut 4 bases from V and 1 base from J; bases unmatched to any gene: 5. Written as DNA, the CDR3 is TGTGCCAGCAGTTCCCCACAGGGGGAGAACACTGAAGCTTTCTTT. Residues: CASSSPQGENTEAFF.

In its sample, this clonotype was seen many times. The junction does not match germline at one end; this may be a read error. V usage is TRBV18 and J usage is TRBJ2-5, with 8 bases that match TRBD2. Germline CDR1 and CDR2: KGHSH and LQKENI. This CDR3 has 13 amino acids. DNA of the CDR3: TGCGCCAGCAGCCCCGGGGGGGGCGAGACCCAGTACTTC. This encodes CASSPGGGETQYF.

V and J are TRBV18 and TRBJ2-1; possible D gene TRBD2, 5 bases. V was clipped by 5 bases and J by 9 bases, with 11 bases between them. This CDR3 is 12 amino acids long. The V gene's germline CDR1 is KGHSH and CDR2 LQKENI. The CDR3 DNA sequence: TGTGCCAGCTCAGCCCTCGGGGTTGAGCAGTTCTTC. Translated: CASSALGVEQFF.

Notes on this clonotype: At one boundary the junction diverges from the germline segment, which might be a read error. The V and J genes are TRBV5-1 and TRBJ2-7, with 8 positions matching TRBD1. CDR1 is SGHRS, CDR2 YFSETQ, per germline. This CDR3 is 14 amino acids long. The CDR3 is CASSSKDREYAQYF. CDR3 DNA: TGCGCCAGCAGCTCGAAGGACAGGGAATACGCGCAGTACTTC.

This clonotype turned up a few times. V gene TRBV4-2 combines with J gene TRBJ1-1; D is unclear. The CDR3 runs 14 residues. Germline V gives CDR1 LGHNA, CDR2 YNFKEQ. V shed 4 bases and J shed 0 bases, with 9 bases lying between them. In DNA form, the CDR3 reads TGTGCCAGCAGCCGCGACCAGGTGAACACTGAAGCTTTCTTT. It encodes CASSRDQVNTEAFF.

This clonotype was seen at least ten times. The chain has TRBV12-3 or TRBV12-4 and TRBJ1-6; possibly TRBD1 for D (6 bases). V lost 5 bases and J lost 9, with 8 bases in between. The CDR3 is made up of 12 amino acids. CDR3 DNA: TGTGCCAGCAGTGGGGGCAGTTCACCCCTCCACTTT. Translating it yields CASSGGSSPLHF.